Listed below are T cell receptor beta chains from one sample, sequenced in a study of blood T cell repertoires in COVID-19. Only in-frame clones appear in the TCRdb table, and some are missing; sequencing was by immunoSEQ multiplex PCR. In the table there are roughly 61,000 clones, 65% to 85% of which are singletons. Sequenced input: PBMCs or T cells enriched from blood (not recorded which). These receptor sequences come from a woman in her sixties or seventies who had been exposed to COVID-19. Both conserved end residues are part of each CDR3. Each record gives: clone size, J gene, D gene, V gene, CDR3 protein, CDR3 DNA. D genes are given only for firm matches. The size entry is marked missing in some rows and otherwise reads once, few, many or a size class.

>once|TRBJ1-5|-|TRBV28
CASSFFPVRNQPQHF
TGTGCCAGCAGTTTTTTCCCGGTTCGGAATCAGCCCCAGCATTTT
>-|TRBJ2-1|-|TRBV7-3
CASSPGVGGYNEQFF
TGTGCCAGCAGCCCAGGGGTGGGCGGCTACAATGAGCAGTTCTTC
>-|TRBJ1-2|TRBD1|TRBV6-5
CASSYSTGGLDGYTF
TGTGCCAGCAGTTACTCGACAGGGGGCCTGGATGGCTACACCTTC
>-|TRBJ2-3|TRBD2|TRBV19
CASSLAGASTDTQYF
TGTGCCAGTAGTCTAGCGGGAGCGAGCACAGATACGCAGTATTTT
>few|TRBJ2-2|TRBD2|TRBV9
CASSASGRGAGELFF
TGTGCCAGCAGCGCTAGCGGGAGGGGGGCCGGGGAGCTGTTTTTT
>-|TRBJ1-2|-|TRBV7-8
CASSQGTRKGGYTF
TGTGCCAGCAGCCAGGGGACACGCAAGGGTGGCTACACCTTC
>-|TRBJ2-3|TRBD2|TRBV5-1
CASSAATGLAGDTQYF
TGCGCCAGCAGCGCCGCCACGGGACTAGCAGGAGATACGCAGTATTTT
>once|TRBJ2-7|-|TRBV6-5
CASAGHNYEQYF
TGTGCCAGCGCCGGACATAACTACGAGCAGTACTTC
>-|TRBJ1-2|-|TRBV6-5
CASSQNYGYTF
TGTGCCAGCAGCCAGAACTATGGCTACACCTTC
>few|TRBJ1-1|TRBD1|TRBV5-1
CASRPGGASGTEAFF
TGCGCCAGCAGACCAGGGGGCGCAAGTGGGACTGAAGCTTTCTTT
>-|TRBJ1-2|-|TRBV24-1
CATSFQGRGYTF
TGTGCCACCAGTTTCCAGGGGCGCGGCTACACCTTC
>-|TRBJ1-1|TRBD1|TRBV28
CASSFLGTGRGNAEAFF
TGTGCCAGCAGTTTTCTAGGGACAGGGAGGGGAAACGCTGAAGCTTTCTTT
>-|TRBJ2-1|-|TRBV5-4
CASRMSGLNEQFF
TGTGCCAGCAGAATGAGCGGTTTAAATGAGCAGTTCTTC
>-|TRBJ1-2|-|TRBV5-1
CASSLGQSYGYTF
TGCGCCAGCAGCTTAGGACAGTCCTATGGCTACACCTTC
>-|TRBJ1-1|-|TRBV6-5
CASTRNRGQTEAFF
TGTGCCAGCACCAGAAACCGGGGACAAACCGAAGCTTTCTTT
>few|TRBJ1-2|-|TRBV27
CASSSLRDYGYTF
TGTGCCAGCAGTTCCCTTAGAGACTATGGCTACACCTTC
>-|TRBJ1-3|-|TRBV5-6
CASSLTNGNTIYF
TGTGCCAGCAGCTTGACTAATGGAAACACCATATATTTT
>-|TRBJ1-6|-|TRBV7-9
CASTQDSGNSPLHF
TGTGCCAGCACTCAGGACAGTGGGAATTCACCCCTCCACTTT
>-|TRBJ2-3|-|TRBV27
CASGGLESTDTQYF
TGTGCCAGCGGGGGACTGGAGAGCACAGATACGCAGTATTTT
>-|TRBJ1-5|TRBD1|TRBV5-5
CASSTLVDRGNQPQHF
TGTGCCAGCAGCACACTGGTTGACAGGGGCAATCAGCCCCAGCATTTT
>few|TRBJ1-5|TRBD1|TRBV5-6
CASSRTGRLDQPQHF
TGTGCCAGCAGCCGGACAGGGCGATTGGATCAGCCCCAGCATTTT
>few|TRBJ1-2|-|TRBV6-1
CASSEGPGGGYGYTF
TGTGCCAGCAGTGAAGGTCCGGGGGGAGGCTATGGCTACACCTTC
>once|TRBJ2-5|-|TRBV27
CASSLGHPGETQYF
TGTGCCAGCAGTTTAGGGCACCCCGGCGAGACCCAGTACTTC
>-|TRBJ1-1|TRBD1|TRBV6-6
CASSPNRGRLYTEAFF
TGTGCCAGCAGTCCTAACAGGGGGCGCTTGTATACTGAAGCTTTCTTT
>-|TRBJ2-5|-|TRBV20-1
CSGSRGETQYF
TGCAGTGGCTCCAGGGGAGAGACCCAGTACTTC
>many|TRBJ2-5|-|TRBV30
CAWSRRLGETQYF
TGTGCCTGGAGTCGAAGGCTCGGGGAGACCCAGTACTTC
>-|TRBJ1-5|TRBD1|TRBV6-1
CASSDDRGGQPQHF
TGTGCCAGCAGTGATGACAGGGGAGGACAGCCCCAGCATTTT